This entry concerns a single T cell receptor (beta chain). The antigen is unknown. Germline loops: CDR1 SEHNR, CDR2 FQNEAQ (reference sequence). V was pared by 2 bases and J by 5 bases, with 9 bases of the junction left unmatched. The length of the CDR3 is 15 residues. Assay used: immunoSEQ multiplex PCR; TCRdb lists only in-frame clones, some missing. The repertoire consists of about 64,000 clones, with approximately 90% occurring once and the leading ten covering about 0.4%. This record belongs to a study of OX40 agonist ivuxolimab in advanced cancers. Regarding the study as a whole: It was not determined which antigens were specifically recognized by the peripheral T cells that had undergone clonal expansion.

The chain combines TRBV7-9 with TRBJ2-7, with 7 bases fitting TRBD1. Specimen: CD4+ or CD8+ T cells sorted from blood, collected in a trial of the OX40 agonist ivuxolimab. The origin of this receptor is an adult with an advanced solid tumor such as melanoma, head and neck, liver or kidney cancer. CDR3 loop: CASSLRLGQEDEQYF. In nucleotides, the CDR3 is TGTGCCAGCAGCTTACGTCTCGGACAGGAGGACGAGCAGTACTTC.